This entry lists 6 T cell receptor beta chains sequenced from one sample in a study of T cells expressing NK-cell markers. From the 5' RACE reads, TCRdb lists one entry per CDR3 protein and no DNA. The data show a few hundred thousand distinct CDR3 sequences, and the top ten clones hold around 5.3%. The sequenced sample was blood T cells: a sorted CD56 or NKG2C T cell subset, CD4+ or CD8+ T cells, or bulk PBMC T cells (not recorded which). The receptors originated from a man aged 18-75 years in good health.

The V call is TRBV12-3 or TRBV12-4, the J call TRBJ2-1; TCRdb picks TRBD2, but there is no DNA to check that call. The length of the CDR3 is 14 residues. The CDR3 loop reads CASSLLAGGGEQFF.

The V and J genes are TRBV5-4 and TRBJ1-6; without DNA, the TCRdb call of TRBD1 cannot be checked. Germline assignment: CDR1 SGHNT and CDR2 YYREEE (reference sequence). The CDR3 is 16 residues long. Here the CDR3 reads CASSLDQGAHNSPLHF.

The rearrangement uses TRBV6-1 and TRBJ2-1; TCRdb reports TRBD1, a call that lacks DNA to check it against. There are 15 residues in the CDR3. Germline V CDR1 and CDR2: MNHNS, SASEGT. CDR3 amino acids: CASSRPRTGLGEQFF.

The genes are TRBV20-1 and TRBJ1-3; TCRdb's D call of TRBD1 is untestable without DNA. This CDR3 is built from 13 residues. Germline V gene data show CDR1 as DFQATT and CDR2 as SNEGSKA (reference sequence). CDR3 loop: CSARDPNRNTIYF.

The chain is built from TRBV3-1 and TRBJ1-1; without DNA, the TCRdb call of TRBD1 cannot be checked. Germline-derived CDR1 and CDR2 are LGHDT and YNNKEL (reference sequence). The CDR3 sequence is 15 residues long. CDR3 residues: CASSLDRRETTEAFF.

The chain links TRBV7-2 to TRBJ2-5; checking the TCRdb D call of TRBD2 is not possible without DNA. CDR1 and CDR2 (germline): SGHTA, FQGNSA. The CDR3 extends over 14 amino acids. CDR3: CASKPAGVQETQYF.